A selection of T cell receptor beta chains follows, all from one sample in a study of cytomegalovirus exposure and HLA in healthy donors. Only in-frame clones appear in the TCRdb table, and some are missing; sequencing was by immunoSEQ multiplex PCR. The sample lists around 150,000 clones; approximately 80% were seen once. The sample consisted of PBMCs. These receptors originate from a man aged 40-49 years in good health and CMV-seronegative. Both conserved end residues are part of each CDR3. A D gene is named only where the DNA matches it firmly. A clone size is listed for some rows: how often the clone was seen (once, few, many), or a class if it is expanded.

D gene	V gene	J gene	clone size	CDR3 protein	CDR3 DNA
NA	TRBV10-3	TRBJ1-1	once	CAITPDPMNTEAFF	TGTGCCATCACCCCAGATCCCATGAACACTGAAGCTTTCTTT
TRBD1	TRBV4-1	TRBJ2-7	NA	CASSHRDRLSYEQYF	TGCGCCAGCAGCCACCGGGACAGGCTCTCCTACGAGCAGTACTTC
NA	TRBV7-2	TRBJ1-1	NA	CASSNGGATEAFF	TGTGCCAGCAGCAACGGTGGAGCCACTGAAGCTTTCTTT
NA	TRBV4-2	TRBJ2-7	NA	CASSQVASSYEQYF	TGTGCCAGCAGCCAAGTTGCGTCCTCCTACGAGCAGTACTTC
NA	TRBV10-3	TRBJ2-1	NA	CAIRDARGISYNEQFF	TGTGCCATCAGGGATGCCAGGGGAATATCCTACAATGAGCAGTTCTTC
NA	TRBV6-6	TRBJ2-3	NA	CASSYSNVGTDTQYF	TGTGCCAGCAGTTACTCGAATGTCGGGACAGATACGCAGTATTTT
NA	TRBV19	TRBJ2-7	NA	CASSTGQGSGGEQYF	TGTGCCAGTAGTACCGGACAGGGGTCGGGAGGGGAGCAGTACTTC
NA	TRBV14	TRBJ2-1	NA	CASSQVGASGFEQFF	TGTGCCAGCAGCCAAGTCGGAGCATCTGGGTTTGAGCAGTTCTTC
NA	TRBV13	TRBJ1-1	NA	CASSSRVGTEAFF	TGTGCCAGCAGCAGCAGGGTGGGTACTGAAGCTTTCTTT
TRBD1	TRBV7-9	TRBJ2-7	NA	CASSSRGTGSHEQYF	TGTGCCAGCAGCTCCCGCGGGACAGGGTCCCACGAGCAGTACTTC
TRBD2	TRBV11-2	TRBJ2-7	few	CASSLVSSGRAIYEQYF	TGTGCCAGCAGCTTAGTGTCTAGCGGGAGGGCCATTTACGAGCAGTACTTC
NA	TRBV27	TRBJ1-1	NA	CASSRSDRPSMNTEAFF	TGTGCCAGCAGCCGATCGGACAGACCGTCCATGAACACTGAAGCTTTCTTT
NA	TRBV30	TRBJ1-5	NA	CAWSSRTHNQPQHF	TGTGCCTGGAGTTCACGGACACACAATCAGCCCCAGCATTTT
TRBD1	TRBV10-3	TRBJ1-1	NA	CAISEAGQGNTEAFF	TGTGCCATCAGTGAGGCGGGACAGGGGAACACTGAAGCTTTCTTT
NA	TRBV4-2	TRBJ1-2	NA	CASSQDLNGYTF	TGTGCCAGCAGCCAAGATCTTAATGGCTACACCTTC
NA	TRBV19	TRBJ2-6	once	CASSIVSGSGANVLTF	TGTGCCAGTAGTATAGTCTCGGGCTCTGGGGCCAACGTCCTGACTTTC
NA	TRBV12-5	TRBJ1-4	NA	CASGSGLVGEKLFF	TGTGCTAGTGGTTCGGGACTGGTGGGAGAAAAACTGTTTTTT
NA	TRBV19	TRBJ1-5	NA	CASSRGGNSNQPQHF	TGTGCCAGTAGTAGGGGCGGGAATAGCAATCAGCCCCAGCATTTT
TRBD1	TRBV15	TRBJ2-3	once	CATSSRQGVSDTQYF	TGTGCCACCAGCAGCCGACAGGGGGTATCAGATACGCAGTATTTT
TRBD2	TRBV7-2	TRBJ2-1	NA	CASSLGLGGFF	TGTGCCAGCAGCCTAGGACTAGGAGGGTTCTTC
NA	TRBV30	TRBJ1-2	NA	CAWSHGGGYTF	TGTGCCTGGAGTCACGGCGGTGGCTACACCTTC
TRBD1	TRBV29-1	TRBJ1-4	NA	CSGSTGGAGEKLFF	TGCAGCGGGTCGACAGGGGGCGCCGGTGAAAAACTGTTTTTT
NA	TRBV5-6	TRBJ2-7	few	CASRREGYEQYF	TGTGCCAGCAGGCGAGAGGGCTACGAGCAGTACTTC
TRBD1	TRBV9	TRBJ1-6	NA	CASSVEGQNNSPLHF	TGTGCCAGCAGCGTAGAGGGACAGAATAATTCACCCCTCCACTTT
TRBD1	TRBV4-3	TRBJ1-6	once	CASSQAGDRGSPLHF	TGCGCCAGCAGCCAAGCGGGGGACAGAGGTTCACCCCTCCACTTT
NA	TRBV7-9	TRBJ1-2	NA	CASSLAGTGFNYGYTF	TGTGCCAGCAGCTTAGCGGGAACGGGATTTAACTATGGCTACACCTTC
TRBD2	TRBV5-1	TRBJ2-5	NA	CASSSGLAGETQYF	TGCGCCAGCAGCTCGGGACTAGCGGGGGAGACCCAGTACTTC
TRBD2	TRBV9	TRBJ2-1	NA	CASSAGGGFRGNEQFF	TGTGCCAGCAGCGCCGGGGGGGGGTTTCGGGGCAATGAGCAGTTCTTC
TRBD2	TRBV19	TRBJ2-5	NA	CASSIGLSSGDIQETQYF	TGTGCCAGTAGTATCGGGCTGTCTAGCGGGGACATACAAGAGACCCAGTACTTC
TRBD1	TRBV7-9	TRBJ1-4	NA	CASSPHRGGNEKLFF	TGTGCCAGCAGCCCGCACAGGGGTGGGAATGAAAAACTGTTTTTT
NA	TRBV6-5	TRBJ2-2	NA	CASSYSPPANTGELFF	TGTGCCAGCAGTTACTCGCCCCCAGCGAACACCGGGGAGCTGTTTTTT
NA	TRBV6-5	TRBJ1-1	few	CASSYGVGNTEAFF	TGTGCCAGCAGTTACGGAGTTGGGAACACTGAAGCTTTCTTT
TRBD1	TRBV14	TRBJ1-2	NA	CASSPGQGYGYTF	TGTGCCAGCAGCCCGGGACAGGGCTATGGCTACACCTTC
TRBD2	TRBV7-9	TRBJ2-2	NA	CASSPPAGGPGELFF	TGTGCCAGCAGCCCGCCAGCGGGGGGGCCCGGGGAGCTGTTTTTT
TRBD2	TRBV30	TRBJ2-2	NA	CAWGTLAGLPTGELFF	TGTGCCTGGGGAACGCTAGCGGGGTTACCCACCGGGGAGCTGTTTTTT
NA	TRBV27	TRBJ1-5	NA	CASSTPTGPQHF	TGTGCCAGCAGTACCCCAACAGGACCCCAGCATTTT
TRBD1	TRBV30	TRBJ1-5	NA	CAWSQQTGSNQPQHF	TGTGCCTGGAGTCAACAGACAGGGAGCAATCAGCCCCAGCATTTT
TRBD2	TRBV6-5	TRBJ2-7	NA	CASSRTSGYEQYF	TGTGCCAGCAGCCGGACTAGTGGCTACGAGCAGTACTTC
NA	TRBV4-3	TRBJ2-7	few	CASSQDLRGGDEQYF	TGCGCCAGCAGCCAAGATCTCAGGGGTGGCGACGAGCAGTACTTC
NA	TRBV4-3	TRBJ2-7	once	CASSQEGRSGYPYEQYF	TGCGCCAGCAGCCAAGAGGGCCGGTCAGGGTACCCCTACGAGCAGTACTTC
NA	TRBV11-3	TRBJ1-1	NA	CASSFGWGANTEAFF	TGTGCCAGCAGCTTTGGGTGGGGCGCGAACACTGAAGCTTTCTTT
NA	TRBV10-3	TRBJ2-2	few	CAISESDGLATNTGELFF	TGTGCCATCAGTGAGTCCGACGGACTGGCAACCAACACCGGGGAGCTGTTTTTT
TRBD2	TRBV4-2	TRBJ2-3	NA	CASSQEISPGLHTDTQYF	TGTGCCAGCAGCCAAGAGATCTCACCGGGACTACACACAGATACGCAGTATTTT
NA	TRBV29-1	TRBJ2-7	NA	CSVVGSSGTSYEQYF	TGCAGCGTTGTAGGCTCGAGCGGCACGTCCTACGAGCAGTACTTC
NA	TRBV19	TRBJ1-1	once	CASSMTGMNTEAFF	TGTGCCAGTAGTATGACCGGGATGAACACTGAAGCTTTCTTT
NA	TRBV30	TRBJ1-6	NA	CALQGVQSPLHF	TGTGCCTTACAGGGTGTGCAATCACCCCTCCACTTT
NA	TRBV7-3	TRBJ2-2	NA	CASSSTGTGELFF	TGTGCCAGCAGTTCAACAGGGACCGGGGAGCTGTTTTTT